These 28 T cell receptor beta chains were sequenced from one sample in a study of blood T cell repertoires in COVID-19. TCRdb's copy holds only in-frame clones and misses some; the assay was immunoSEQ multiplex PCR. This sample has about 330,000 clones, with roughly nine tenths found just once. The material sequenced was PBMCs or T cells enriched from blood (not recorded which). These receptors all come from a woman aged 25 to 45 who had recovered from COVID-19.

The chain joins TRBV7-2 to TRBJ1-1; TRBD1 matches 8 bases. CDR3 length: 13 amino acids. Germline lookup yields CDR1 SGHTA and CDR2 FQGNSA. Unmatched junction bases numbered 3, after V lost 3 bases and J lost 6 bases. The CDR3 sequence: CASSFQQGAEAFF. DNA of the CDR3: TGTGCCAGCAGCTTCCAACAGGGGGCTGAAGCTTTCTTT.

The chain is built from TRBV28 and TRBJ2-2, with 7 bases that match TRBD1. With V trimmed by 5 bases and J by 0 bases, 9 bases remained unmatched. The germline gives CDR1 MDHEN, CDR2 SYDVKM. The CDR3 is 17 amino acids. In DNA form, the CDR3 reads TGTGCCAGCAGTCCTATACAGGGGTACGCGAACACCGGGGAGCTGTTTTTT. Translated: CASSPIQGYANTGELFF.

This clone occurred once. CDR3 sequence reads: CASSYGGSPSNQPQHF. The CDR3 DNA reads as TGTGCCAGCAGTTATGGAGGCAGTCCAAGCAATCAGCCCCAGCATTTT. The chain employs TRBV6-2 or TRBV6-3 and TRBJ1-5, with D uncertain. Germline V gives CDR1 MNHEY, CDR2 SVGEGT. Deletions cut 3 bases from V and 1 base from J, with 13 bases between. The CDR3 covers 16 residues.

J is TRBJ1-4 and V is TRBV19; possible D gene TRBD1, 6 bases. CDR1 and CDR2 from the germline V gene are LNHDA and SQIVND (reference sequence). This CDR3 has 15 amino acids. V lost 5 bases, J lost 8 bases, and 18 bases lay in between. CDR3 loop: CASSLQGINREKLFF. The CDR3 nucleotides are TGTGCCAGTAGTTTACAGGGCATTAATCGGGAAAAACTGTTTTTT.

The chain carries TRBV2 and TRBJ1-2, with a possible D match to TRBD1 (6 bases). This CDR3 contains 16 residues. Germline V lookup: CDR1 SNHLY, CDR2 FYNNEI. The ends were cut back, 7 bases at V and 7 bases at J, with 25 bases in the middle. In DNA, the CDR3 is TGTGCCAGCATGCCGCGCCGGCAGGGGCAAAGAGTTGGCTACACCTTC. Protein: CASMPRRQGQRVGYTF.

The chain couples TRBV5-5 to TRBJ2-3; tentatively, D is TRBD1 (5 bases). V lost 0 bases and J lost 5, with 13 bases in between. The CDR3 has 15 amino acids. Looked up from germline, CDR1 is SGHKS and CDR2 is YYEKEE (reference sequence). This CDR3 is CASSLAIGVGDTQYF. CDR3 nucleotides: TGTGCCAGCAGCTTGGCTATAGGGGTGGGAGATACGCAGTATTTT. The full variable domain, completed using reference TRBV5-5 and TRBJ2-3, is DAGVTQSPTHLIKTRGQQVTLRCSPISGHKSVSWYQQVLGQGPQFIFQYYEKEERGRGNFPDRFSARQFPNYSSELNVNALLLGDSALYLCASSLAIGVGDTQYFGPGTRLTVL.

The chain uses TRBV10-3 and TRBJ1-1; 7 nucleotides line up with TRBD1. Germline V gives CDR1 ENHRY, CDR2 SYGVKD. The CDR3 has 13 residues. Trimming took 10 bases from V and 1 from J; bases not matched to a gene: 6. The CDR3 reads CASARQGNTEAFF. Here the CDR3 DNA reads TGTGCCAGCGCCCGACAGGGGAACACTGAAGCTTTCTTT.

V gene TRBV5-1 combines with J gene TRBJ1-1, with D possibly TRBD1 on 6 matching bases. This CDR3 contains 14 residues. The V gene lost 3 bases and the J gene lost 7 bases, with 16 bases spanning the gap. The germline gives CDR1 SGHRS, CDR2 YFSETQ. CDR3 in DNA: TGCGCCAGCAGCTCCGGGACACATCAGGGTGAAGCTTTCTTT. This sequence encodes CASSSGTHQGEAFF.

The CDR3 DNA follows: TGTGCCATCAGTGAGCGCGACACGAACACTGAAGCTTTCTTT. Protein: CAISERDTNTEAFF. The chain is built from TRBV10-3 and TRBJ1-1; D unclear. The CDR3 covers 14 residues. Germline values: CDR1 ENHRY, CDR2 SYGVKD. The ends were cut back, 2 bases at V and 1 base at J, with 8 bases in the middle.

The V gene is TRBV29-1, the J gene TRBJ1-2; no clear D gene. The V and J ends lost 5 bases and 4 bases respectively, with 8 bases between them. The CDR3 consists of 11 residues. Germline CDR1 reads SQVTM; CDR2 reads ANQGSEA. Here the CDR3 DNA reads TGCAGCGTTCAGGCTGGCTATGGCTACACCTTC. Residues: CSVQAGYGYTF. The entire variable domain, with the rest obtained from reference TRBV29-1 and TRBJ1-2, is as follows: SAVISQKPSRDICQRGTSLTIQCQVDSQVTMMFWYRQQPGQSLTLIATANQGSEATYESGFVIDKFPISRPNLTFSTLTVSNMSPEDSSIYLCSVQAGYGYTFGSGTRLTVV.

The CDR3: CASSSRTLAHSNQPQHF. The CDR3 DNA is TGTGCCAGCAGCTCCCGGACGCTAGCTCATAGCAATCAGCCCCAGCATTTT. The chain links TRBV5-6 to TRBJ1-5, with D hard to call. Trimming removed 3 bases from V and 0 bases from J, with 16 bases in between. Germline V gene data show CDR1 as SGHDT and CDR2 as YYEEEE. The CDR3 extends over 17 amino acids.

The chain recombines TRBV15 with TRBJ2-7, with TRBD1 matching 7 bases. Germline V gene sequence: CDR1 LNHNV, CDR2 YYDKDF (reference sequence). V gave up 5 bases and J gave up 1 base; unmatched junction bases: 8. The CDR3 loop spans 15 amino acids. For the CDR3, the DNA is TGTGCCACCAGCCCTAAGAGGGGACAGTCCTACGAGCAGTACTTC. This gives the protein CATSPKRGQSYEQYF.

V and J are TRBV29-1 and TRBJ1-2; 7 bases align to TRBD1. The ends lost 7 bases at V and 2 bases at J; junction bases unmatched: 10. CDR1 SQVTM and CDR2 ANQGSEA come from the germline V gene. This CDR3 contains 14 residues. Here the CDR3 reads CSAGPDRVNYGYTF. CDR3 coding DNA: TGCAGCGCGGGACCCGACAGGGTGAACTATGGCTACACCTTC.

The chain is built from TRBV10-2 and TRBJ2-3; 8 nucleotides align to TRBD2. V lost 11 bases, J lost 2 bases, and 6 bases stayed unmatched. The CDR3 spans 13 residues. CDR1 is WSHSY, CDR2 SAAADI, per germline. CDR3 DNA sequence: TGCGCCTGTAGCGGGACCGACACAGATACGCAGTATTTT. Its translation is CACSGTDTDTQYF.

The chain uses TRBV3-1 (or the pseudogene TRBV3-2) and TRBJ1-1, with unresolved D. The CDR3 has 16 amino acids. Germline values: CDR1 LGHDT, CDR2 YNNKEL (reference sequence). The V end was cut by 0 bases, the J end by 1 base, with 12 bases between. CDR3 region: CASSQDWRGTNTEAFF. The CDR3 region has the DNA TGTGCCAGCAGCCAAGATTGGCGGGGTACGAACACTGAAGCTTTCTTT.

This chain links TRBV2 with TRBJ2-7; 11 bases line up with TRBD2. V was pared by 0 bases and J by 4 bases, with 5 bases of the junction left unmatched. Germline CDR1 and CDR2: SNHLY and FYNNEI. There are 16 residues in the CDR3. The CDR3 sequence: CASSEAWASGGYEQYF. CDR3 DNA sequence: TGTGCCAGCAGTGAAGCATGGGCTAGCGGGGGGTACGAGCAGTACTTC.

The gene calls are TRBV30 and TRBJ2-3; D is unclear. The CDR3 runs 13 residues. Germline V lookup: CDR1 GTSNPN, CDR2 SVGIG (reference sequence). Trimming shortened V by 4 bases and J by 4 bases, and 12 bases separated the two germline ends. CDR3 loop: CAWKRLVADTQYF. The CDR3 nucleotides read TGTGCCTGGAAAAGGCTAGTAGCAGATACGCAGTATTTT. Full variable domain (missing parts from reference TRBV30 and TRBJ2-3): SQTIHQWPATLVQPVGSPLSLECTVEGTSNPNLYWYRQAAGRGLQLLFYSVGIGQISSEVPQNLSASRPQDRQFILSSKKLLLSDSGFYLCAWKRLVADTQYFGPGTRLTVL.

The chain has TRBV7-9 and TRBJ1-3; TRBD1 might be the D (5 bases). The length of the CDR3 is 16 residues. The V gene's germline CDR1 is SEHNR and CDR2 FQNEAQ (reference sequence). Trimming pared 5 bases from V and 0 bases from J, leaving 14 bases between. The CDR3 region is CASSPAGLSSGNTIYF. The DNA for the CDR3 is TGTGCCAGCAGCCCGGCGGGGCTATCCTCTGGAAACACCATATATTTT.

V and J are TRBV7-8 and TRBJ1-1; possible D gene TRBD1, 6 bases. Germline CDR1 SGHVS, CDR2 FQNEAQ. The CDR3 length is 17 residues. The germline V and J ends were trimmed by 5 bases and 0 bases, with 19 bases remaining between them. In nucleotides, the CDR3 is TGTGCCAGCAGCCGGGGGGGGCAGTCCGCCTTGAACACTGAAGCTTTCTTT. This translates into CASSRGGQSALNTEAFF.

The chain links TRBV9 to TRBJ2-7, with 8 nucleotides matching TRBD2. CDR1 SGDLS and CDR2 YYNGEE come from the germline V gene. This CDR3 is 14 amino acids long. With V trimmed by 4 bases and J by 0 bases, 3 bases remained unmatched. The CDR3 DNA reads TGTGCCAGCAGCCGGGGGGGTCTCTCCTACGAGCAGTACTTC. As protein: CASSRGGLSYEQYF.

This chain connects TRBV11-3 to TRBJ2-3, with TRBD2 matching over 7 bases. The CDR3 is 14 amino acids. Germline V CDR1 and CDR2: SGHNT, YENEEA. Unmatched junction bases numbered 2, after V lost 1 base and J lost 4 bases. CDR3 sequence: CASSLGTSSDTQYF. The CDR3 nucleotides are TGTGCCAGCAGCTTAGGGACTAGTTCAGATACGCAGTATTTT.

The chain combines TRBV30 with TRBJ2-7, with a weak D call TRBD1 (6 bases). V lost 1 base and J 5 bases, leaving 15 bases between the germline ends. CDR1 is GTSNPN, CDR2 SVGIG, per germline (reference sequence). There are 14 residues in the CDR3. The CDR3 bases are TGTGCCTGGAGTGCTCCCGACAGGTTCGACGAGCAGTACTTC. Protein sequence: CAWSAPDRFDEQYF.

This clone was counted between two and nine times. The chain employs TRBV18 and TRBJ1-5; 7 bases are shared with TRBD1. CDR1 KGHSH and CDR2 LQKENI come from the germline V gene. V shed 0 bases, J shed 2 bases, and the junction held 4 bases outside the gene matches. This CDR3 contains 16 residues. CDR3 coding DNA: TGTGCCAGCTCACCACCGGGACAGCCTGGCAATCAGCCCCAGCATTTT. The encoded protein is CASSPPGQPGNQPQHF.

CDR3 sequence reads: CASSQVSPNTEAFF. In DNA, the CDR3 is TGTGCCAGCAGCCAAGTATCCCCCAACACTGAAGCTTTCTTT. This rearrangement joins TRBV3-1 (or the pseudogene TRBV3-2) to TRBJ1-1; no clear D gene. V was cut by 1 base and J by 2 bases, with 8 bases left in between. Germline CDR1 reads LGHDT; CDR2 reads YNNKEL (reference sequence). CDR3 size: 14 residues.

This chain joins TRBV10-3 and TRBJ1-5; 11 nucleotides align to TRBD1. Germline CDR1 and CDR2: ENHRY and SYGVKD. The CDR3 extends over 15 amino acids. Trimming took 3 bases from V and 7 from J; bases not matched to a gene: 5. CDR3 in DNA: TGTGCCATCAGTGACTCGGGACAGGGGGTCCAGCCCCAGCATTTT. Encoded protein: CAISDSGQGVQPQHF.

The chain carries TRBV6-2 or TRBV6-3 and TRBJ2-7; TRBD1 matches at 8 bases. Looked up from germline, CDR1 is MNHEY and CDR2 is SVGEGT. The CDR3 is 15 residues long. The V and J ends lost 5 bases and 5 bases, in that order; junction bases with no gene match: 11. CDR3 protein: CASSPLPGGPHEQYF. The DNA for the CDR3 is TGTGCCAGCAGTCCCCTTCCAGGGGGCCCCCACGAGCAGTACTTC.

The V and J genes are TRBV11-2 and TRBJ2-2, with TRBD1 as a possible D gene (6 bases). V lost 4 bases and J lost 6, with 21 bases in between. Germline V gene lookup returns CDR1 SGHAT and CDR2 FQNNGV. The CDR3 loop spans 17 amino acids. The CDR3: CASSSPTIGGWAGELFF. DNA for the CDR3: TGTGCCAGCAGCTCCCCGACTATAGGGGGTTGGGCCGGGGAGCTGTTTTTT.

The chain couples TRBV5-6 to TRBJ1-1; D call uncertain. This CDR3 has 14 amino acids. V lost 3 bases and J lost 1, with 10 bases in between. CDR1 and CDR2 (germline): SGHDT, YYEEEE. CDR3 coding DNA: TGTGCCAGCAGCTCCCGAACAGCGAACACTGAAGCTTTCTTT. Translation gives CASSSRTANTEAFF.